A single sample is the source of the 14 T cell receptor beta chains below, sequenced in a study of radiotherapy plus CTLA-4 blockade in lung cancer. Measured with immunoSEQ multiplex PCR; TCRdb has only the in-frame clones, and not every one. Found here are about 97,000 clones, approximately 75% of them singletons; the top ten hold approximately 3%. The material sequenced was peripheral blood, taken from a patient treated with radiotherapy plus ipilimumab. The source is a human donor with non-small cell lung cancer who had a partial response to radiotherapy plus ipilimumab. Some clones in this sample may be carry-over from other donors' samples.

The CDR3 region has the DNA TGTGCCAGCAGCTTGGGGGCACTAGCGGGCTATTACTCTACAGATACGCAGTATTTT. Translated: CASSLGALAGYYSTDTQYF. The rearrangement uses TRBV5-4 and TRBJ2-3; TRBD2 matches 9 bases. The CDR3 loop spans 19 amino acids. Losses at the gene ends were 0 bases for V and 3 bases for J; bases not matched to a gene: 14. Germline lookup yields CDR1 SGHNT and CDR2 YYREEE (reference sequence).

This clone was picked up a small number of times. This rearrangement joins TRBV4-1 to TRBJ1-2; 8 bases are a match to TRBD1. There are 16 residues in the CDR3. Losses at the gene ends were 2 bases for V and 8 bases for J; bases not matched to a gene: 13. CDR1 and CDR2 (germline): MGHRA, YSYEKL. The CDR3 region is CASSQSWVRGPQGYTF. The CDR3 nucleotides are TGCGCCAGCAGCCAATCCTGGGTCAGGGGGCCCCAAGGCTACACCTTC.

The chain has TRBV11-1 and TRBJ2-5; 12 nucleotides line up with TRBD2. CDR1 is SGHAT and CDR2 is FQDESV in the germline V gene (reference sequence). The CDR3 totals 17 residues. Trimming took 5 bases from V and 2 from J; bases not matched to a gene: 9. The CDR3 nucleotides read TGTGCCAGCAGCCAGGGCCTAGCGGGGGGGCTACAAGAGACCCAGTACTTC. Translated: CASSQGLAGGLQETQYF.

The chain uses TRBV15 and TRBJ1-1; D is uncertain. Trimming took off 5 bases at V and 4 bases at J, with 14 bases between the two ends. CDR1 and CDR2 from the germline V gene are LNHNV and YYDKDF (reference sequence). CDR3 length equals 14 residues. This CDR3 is CATSQSVLGTEAFF. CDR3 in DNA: TGTGCCACCAGCCAATCCGTACTTGGCACTGAAGCTTTCTTT.

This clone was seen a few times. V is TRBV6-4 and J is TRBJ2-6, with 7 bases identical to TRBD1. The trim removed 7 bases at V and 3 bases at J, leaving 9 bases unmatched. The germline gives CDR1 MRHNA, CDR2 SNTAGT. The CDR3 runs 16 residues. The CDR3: CASIDIDRDGANVLTF. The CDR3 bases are TGTGCCAGCATCGACATTGACAGGGATGGGGCCAACGTCCTGACTTTC.

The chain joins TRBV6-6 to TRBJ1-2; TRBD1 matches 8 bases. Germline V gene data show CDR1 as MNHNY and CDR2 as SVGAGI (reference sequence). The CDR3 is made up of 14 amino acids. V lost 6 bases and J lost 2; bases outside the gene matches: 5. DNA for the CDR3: TGTGCCAGCAGGGACAGGGTAAAAAACTATGGCTACACCTTC. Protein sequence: CASRDRVKNYGYTF.

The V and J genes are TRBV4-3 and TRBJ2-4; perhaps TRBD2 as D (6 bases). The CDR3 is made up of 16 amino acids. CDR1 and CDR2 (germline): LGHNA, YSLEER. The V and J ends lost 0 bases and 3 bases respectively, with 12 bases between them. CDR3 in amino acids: CASSQDSGVNKNIQYF. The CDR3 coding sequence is TGCGCCAGCAGCCAAGATAGCGGAGTAAACAAAAACATTCAGTACTTC.

In DNA, the CDR3 is TGTGCCAGCAGCTTGGGGGGTCCGACTGAAGCTTTCTTT. Translating gives CASSLGGPTEAFF. The rearrangement uses TRBV7-3 and TRBJ1-1; D is perhaps TRBD1 (5 bases). The germline gives CDR1 SGHTA, CDR2 FQGTGA. This CDR3 region has 13 residues. V was pared by 3 bases and J by 5 bases, with 10 bases between.

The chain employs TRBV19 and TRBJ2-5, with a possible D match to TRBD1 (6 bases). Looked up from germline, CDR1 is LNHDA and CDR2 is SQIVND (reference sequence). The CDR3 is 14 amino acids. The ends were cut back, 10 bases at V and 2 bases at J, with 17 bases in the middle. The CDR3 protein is CAKTHRVVQETQYF. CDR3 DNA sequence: TGTGCCAAAACACACAGGGTAGTTCAAGAGACCCAGTACTTC.

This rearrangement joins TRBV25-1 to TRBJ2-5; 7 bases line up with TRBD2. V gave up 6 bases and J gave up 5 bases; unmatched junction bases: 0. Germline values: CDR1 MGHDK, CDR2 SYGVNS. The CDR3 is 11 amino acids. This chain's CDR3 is CASRGGETQYF. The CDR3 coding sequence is TGTGCCAGCAGGGGGGGGGAGACCCAGTACTTC.

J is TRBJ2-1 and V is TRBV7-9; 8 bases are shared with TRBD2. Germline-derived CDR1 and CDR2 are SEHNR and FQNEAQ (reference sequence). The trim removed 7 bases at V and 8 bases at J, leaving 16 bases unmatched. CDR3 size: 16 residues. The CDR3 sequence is CASTPLYGRAGYEQFF. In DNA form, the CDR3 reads TGTGCCAGCACCCCGCTCTACGGGAGGGCCGGTTATGAGCAGTTCTTC.

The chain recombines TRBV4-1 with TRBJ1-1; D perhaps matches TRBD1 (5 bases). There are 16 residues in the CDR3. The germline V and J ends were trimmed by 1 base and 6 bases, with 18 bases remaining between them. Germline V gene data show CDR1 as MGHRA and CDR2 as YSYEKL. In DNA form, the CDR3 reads TGCGCCAGCAGCCAAGTGGGGGGGAGGGGCCTCTCTGAAGCTTTCTTT. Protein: CASSQVGGRGLSEAFF.

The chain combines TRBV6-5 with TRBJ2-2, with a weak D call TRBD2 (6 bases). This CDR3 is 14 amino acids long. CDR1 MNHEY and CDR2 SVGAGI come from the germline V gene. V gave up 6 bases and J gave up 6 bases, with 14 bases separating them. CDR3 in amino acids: CASSAPREPGELFF. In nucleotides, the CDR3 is TGTGCCAGCAGCGCGCCACGGGAGCCCGGGGAGCTGTTTTTT.

The CDR3 DNA reads as TGTGCCAGCAGCTTAGTCGCGGGGGCAATCAATGAGCAGTTCTTC. It is translated as CASSLVAGAINEQFF. V is TRBV7-2 and J is TRBJ2-1; D might be TRBD2 (7 bases). The CDR3 runs to 15 residues. Trimming removed 1 base from V and 6 bases from J, with 13 bases in between. The germline V gene encodes CDR1 SGHTA and CDR2 FQGNSA.